The 31 T cell receptor beta chains reported below all come from one sample, sequenced in a study of cytomegalovirus exposure and HLA in healthy donors. The assay was immunoSEQ multiplex PCR, and TCRdb's table has in-frame clones only and misses some. The data contain about 58,000 clones, roughly nine tenths of them singletons. Specimen: PBMCs. These receptors were collected from a man aged 18 to 29 in good health and CMV-seronegative.

The rearrangement joins TRBV4-1 to TRBJ2-1; 9 positions agree with TRBD2. This CDR3 has 15 amino acids. V lost 1 base to trimming and J lost 5 bases; unmatched junction nucleotides: 3. CDR1 MGHRA and CDR2 YSYEKL come from the germline V gene. In nucleotides, the CDR3 is TGCGCCAGCAGCCAAGGACTAGCGGACGACAATGAGCAGTTCTTC. Protein: CASSQGLADDNEQFF.

This chain connects TRBV12-5 to TRBJ2-3; TRBD2 might be the D (5 bases). CDR1 and CDR2 (germline): LGHNT, FRNRAP. V shed 2 bases and J shed 6 bases, with 9 bases lying between them. The CDR3 is 13 residues long. CDR3 bases: TGTGCTAGTGGTTTGTACGGGGTTGATACGCAGTATTTT. The encoded protein is CASGLYGVDTQYF.

The rearrangement joins TRBV21-1 to TRBJ1-3; whether TRBD1, the table's D call, matches the DNA was not checked. TRBV21-1 is assigned pseudogene status. This CDR3 spans 17 amino acids. The CDR3 spells CASSKDSQGLPGNTIYF. The CDR3, as DNA: TGTGCCAGCAGCAAAGATTCGCAGGGCCTGCCTGGAAACACCATATATTTT.

The J gene is TRBJ1-4, the V gene TRBV9; D unclear. V lost 3 bases, J lost 2 bases, and 11 bases lay in between. Germline loops: CDR1 SGDLS, CDR2 YYNGEE. The CDR3 has 15 amino acids. The CDR3 sequence: CASSAGFSTNEKLFF. For the CDR3, the DNA is TGTGCCAGCAGCGCCGGCTTTAGCACTAATGAAAAACTGTTTTTT.

The CDR3 protein is CASSHGQGTGELFF. The CDR3 coding sequence is TGTGCCAGCAGTCATGGACAGGGGACCGGGGAGCTGTTTTTT. The chain has TRBV7-3 and TRBJ2-2, with 9 bases fitting TRBD1. V gave up 6 bases and J gave up 5 bases; unmatched junction bases: 4. The germline gives CDR1 SGHTA, CDR2 FQGTGA. This CDR3 spans 14 amino acids.

This chain connects TRBV9 to TRBJ2-1; 10 bases line up with TRBD2. Germline trimming cut 0 bases from V and 9 bases from J; bases unmatched to any gene: 9. The germline CDR1 and CDR2 sequences are SGDLS and YYNGEE. The CDR3 sequence is 16 residues long. The CDR3 spells CASSVDLLAGLGEQFF. CDR3 DNA sequence: TGTGCCAGCAGCGTAGATTTACTAGCGGGATTAGGTGAGCAGTTCTTC.

The V call is TRBV18, the J call TRBJ2-7; 7 bases are shared with TRBD1. V lost 2 bases and J lost 2; bases outside the gene matches: 3. Germline V CDR1 and CDR2: KGHSH, LQKENI. CDR3 length equals 14 residues. The CDR3 region is CASSPSQGAYEQYF. CDR3 nucleotides: TGTGCCAGCTCACCATCCCAGGGGGCCTACGAGCAGTACTTC.

The chain recombines TRBV7-6 with TRBJ1-4, with no clear D. Germline V lookup: CDR1 SGHVS, CDR2 FNYEAQ. The CDR3 sequence is 14 residues long. Trimming removed 6 bases from V and 3 bases from J, with 11 bases in between. The chain's CDR3 is CASSRGVANEKLFF. CDR3 DNA: TGTGCCAGCAGTCGCGGAGTGGCTAATGAAAAACTGTTTTTT.

V and J are TRBV6-4 and TRBJ2-1; 7 nucleotides align to TRBD2. Germline-derived CDR1 and CDR2 are MRHNA and SNTAGT. CDR3 length: 14 residues. After removal of 2 bases from V and 5 bases from J, the junction contained 3 bases not matched to a gene. CDR3 DNA sequence: TGTGCCAGCAGTGACGGGAGGGCCCACAATGAGCAGTTCTTC. Protein sequence: CASSDGRAHNEQFF.

The V call is TRBV10-3, the J call TRBJ2-3, with 10 positions matching TRBD2. The V segment lost 4 bases and the J segment 1 base; nucleotides outside the gene matches: 5. The V gene's germline CDR1 is ENHRY and CDR2 SYGVKD. There are 16 residues in the CDR3. CDR3 sequence reads: CAISGLAGVGTDTQYF. Written as DNA, the CDR3 is TGTGCCATCAGTGGCCTAGCGGGAGTCGGCACAGATACGCAGTATTTT.

V and J are TRBV6-6 and TRBJ1-4, with TRBD1 as a possible D gene (5 bases). Trimming shortened V by 5 bases and J by 12 bases, and 19 bases separated the two germline ends. The CDR3 totals 14 residues. CDR1 and CDR2 (germline): MNHNY, SVGAGI (reference sequence). This CDR3 reads CASSNVRTGGELFF. DNA for the CDR3: TGTGCCAGCAGTAACGTCCGGACGGGAGGGGAACTGTTTTTT.

The genes are TRBV7-9 and TRBJ2-3; D ambiguous. V was shortened by 8 bases and J by 5 bases, with 14 bases between the two germline ends. The V gene's germline CDR1 is SEHNR and CDR2 FQNEAQ (reference sequence). The CDR3 has 13 residues. The CDR3 DNA sequence: TGTGCCAGCTCTGAAGAAACGGGAGATACGCAGTATTTT. Protein sequence: CASSEETGDTQYF.

The rearrangement joins TRBV21-1 to TRBJ2-3; TRBD1, the table's D call, was not compared with the DNA. TRBV21-1 is shown as a pseudogene. CDR3 size: 10 residues. The CDR3 sequence: CASKSLGGQF. The CDR3 bases are TGTGCCAGCAAGTCCTTAGGGGGACAGTTT.

V usage is TRBV7-3 and J usage is TRBJ2-1; TRBD2 aligns across 15 bases. The CDR3 loop spans 15 amino acids. The junction had 6 bases not matched to a gene; V was cut back by 4 bases and J by 11 bases. Germline V gene data show CDR1 as SGHTA and CDR2 as FQGTGA. The CDR3 DNA reads TGTGCCAGCAGCTCAGGGGGACTAGCGGGAGGCAAGCAGTTCTTC. As protein: CASSSGGLAGGKQFF.

This sequence joins TRBV28 and TRBJ1-2; D ambiguous. The germline CDR1 and CDR2 sequences are MDHEN and SYDVKM. The CDR3 is made up of 12 amino acids. V shed 0 bases and J shed 6 bases, with 5 bases lying between them. The CDR3 reads CASSLWSNGYTF. The CDR3 nucleotides read TGTGCCAGCAGTTTATGGTCTAATGGCTACACCTTC.

This clone occurred once. The rearrangement links TRBV20-1 to TRBJ1-1; D call uncertain. The CDR3 is 11 amino acids. In germline, CDR1 is DFQATT, CDR2 SNEGSKA (reference sequence). V shed 3 bases and J shed 7 bases, with 9 bases lying between them. The CDR3 DNA is TGCAGTGCTAGCTACGGGATTGAAGCTTTCTTT. Translated: CSASYGIEAFF.

This chain links TRBV5-6 with TRBJ2-7; possibly TRBD2 for D (6 bases). Germline values: CDR1 SGHDT, CDR2 YYEEEE. The CDR3 covers 15 residues. The ends were cut back, 1 base at V and 0 bases at J, with 11 bases in the middle. For the CDR3, the DNA is TGTGCCAGCAGCTTGTGGGGGGTCCGCTCCTACGAGCAGTACTTC. It yields the protein CASSLWGVRSYEQYF.

Written as DNA, the CDR3 is TGTGCCAGCAGGGGTGGGACTAGCTTGCCAGATACGCAGTATTTT. This sequence encodes CASRGGTSLPDTQYF. This chain links TRBV27 with TRBJ2-3; 9 bases map to TRBD2. V dropped 6 bases and J dropped 4; count of bases not matched to a gene: 8. CDR1 and CDR2 (germline): MNHEY, SMNVEV (reference sequence). The CDR3 spans 15 residues.

This chain uses TRBV5-8 with TRBJ1-5; possibly TRBD1 for D (5 bases). The CDR3 is 13 residues long. Trimming cost V 0 bases and J 9 bases, with 10 bases left between them. Germline V gene data show CDR1 as SGHTS and CDR2 as YDEGEE. Here the CDR3 reads CASSLAGRRPQHF. DNA of the CDR3: TGTGCCAGCAGCTTGGCAGGGCGGCGGCCCCAGCATTTT.

CDR3 amino acids: CASSVGGDLAGAPYNEQFF. The CDR3 DNA reads as TGTGCCAGCAGCGTAGGAGGGGATCTAGCGGGAGCCCCCTACAATGAGCAGTTCTTC. The chain has TRBV9 and TRBJ2-1; the match to TRBD2 covers 10 bases. V lost 0 bases, J lost 2 bases, and 11 bases stayed unmatched. Germline loops: CDR1 SGDLS, CDR2 YYNGEE. The CDR3 loop spans 19 amino acids.

The chain recombines TRBV6-5 with TRBJ2-7; 10 positions match TRBD1. V shed 5 bases, J shed 1 base, and the junction held 5 bases outside the gene matches. CDR1 is MNHEY, CDR2 SVGAGI, per germline. The CDR3 is made up of 15 amino acids. CDR3 in DNA: TGTGCCAGCAGTAAGCGACAGGGGGCTTCCTACGAGCAGTACTTC. Residues: CASSKRQGASYEQYF.

This sequence joins TRBV11-2 and TRBJ2-3; the match to TRBD2 covers 8 bases. Germline V gene lookup returns CDR1 SGHAT and CDR2 FQNNGV. This CDR3 is built from 15 residues. The trim removed 3 bases at V and 2 bases at J, leaving 4 bases unmatched. Here the CDR3 DNA reads TGTGCCAGCAGCTTCTTAGCGGGAATCACAGATACGCAGTATTTT. This gives the protein CASSFLAGITDTQYF.

This clone was seen only a few times. The chain joins TRBV9 to TRBJ2-1, with D possibly being TRBD2 (6 bases). The V and J ends lost 0 bases and 2 bases respectively, with 9 bases between them. CDR3 size: 15 residues. Germline V gene lookup returns CDR1 SGDLS and CDR2 YYNGEE. CDR3 nucleotides: TGTGCCAGCAGCGTAGAAGCGGGCACCTACAATGAGCAGTTCTTC. It yields the protein CASSVEAGTYNEQFF.

The chain combines TRBV18 with TRBJ2-7; 9 bases are a match to TRBD1. The germline CDR1 and CDR2 sequences are KGHSH and LQKENI. This CDR3 contains 14 residues. V lost 3 bases, J lost 2 bases, and 2 bases stayed unmatched. The CDR3 protein is CASSPGQGPYEQYF. In DNA, the CDR3 is TGTGCCAGCTCACCGGGACAGGGACCCTACGAGCAGTACTTC. Full variable domain (rest looked up from reference TRBV18 and TRBJ2-7): NAGVMQNPRHLVRRRGQEARLRCSPMKGHSHVYWYRQLPEEGLKFMVYLQKENIIDESGMPKERFSAEFPKEGPSILRIQQVVRGDSAAYFCASSPGQGPYEQYFGPGTRLTVT.

This clone showed up just a few times. The gene calls are TRBV5-1 and TRBJ1-1; D is unresolved. CDR3 size: 13 residues. Germline-derived CDR1 and CDR2 are SGHRS and YFSETQ. V lost 0 bases to trimming and J lost 1 base, with 4 bases between them. CDR3 protein: CASSLDRNTEAFF. CDR3 in DNA: TGCGCCAGCAGCTTGGATAGGAACACTGAAGCTTTCTTT. The full variable domain, rest sourced from reference TRBV5-1 and TRBJ1-1, is KAGVTQTPRYLIKTRGQQVTLSCSPISGHRSVSWYQQTPGQGLQFLFEYFSETQRNKGNFPGRFSGRQFSNSRSEMNVSTLELGDSALYLCASSLDRNTEAFFGQGTRLTVV.

V gene TRBV5-6 combines with J gene TRBJ2-7; 10 nucleotides line up with TRBD1. CDR1 is SGHDT and CDR2 is YYEEEE in the germline V gene. With V trimmed by 4 bases and J by 3 bases, 4 bases remained unmatched. The CDR3 covers 14 residues. The DNA for the CDR3 is TGTGCCAGCAGCGAGCGGGACAGGGGCTACGAGCAGTACTTC. As protein: CASSERDRGYEQYF.

V and J are TRBV5-1 and TRBJ2-5, with TRBD2 matching over 7 bases. Trimming removed 0 bases from V and 3 bases from J; junction bases left unmatched: 11. Germline CDR1 reads SGHRS; CDR2 reads YFSETQ. The length of the CDR3 is 17 residues. CDR3 DNA: TGCGCCAGCAGCTTGGAGGTTCGGTCTAGCGGAAAAGAGACCCAGTACTTC. Encoded protein: CASSLEVRSSGKETQYF.

A few counts support this clone. The chain is built from TRBV19 and TRBJ2-6; D is perhaps TRBD1 (6 bases). The CDR3 loop spans 19 amino acids. Germline-derived CDR1 and CDR2 are LNHDA and SQIVND (reference sequence). V was trimmed by 4 bases and J by 0 bases, leaving 19 bases between them. This CDR3 reads CASSTPDSRDYSGANVLTF. Written as DNA, the CDR3 is TGTGCCAGTAGTACCCCGGACAGTAGGGATTACTCTGGGGCCAACGTCCTGACTTTC.

The genes are TRBV6-5 and TRBJ2-7, with 9 bases fitting TRBD1. Trimming removed 6 bases from V and 5 bases from J; junction bases left unmatched: 8. Germline CDR1 is MNHEY and CDR2 is SVGAGI. The CDR3 has 14 residues. The CDR3 loop reads CASSYGDRAHEQYF. The CDR3 DNA follows: TGTGCCAGCAGCTACGGGGACAGGGCCCACGAGCAGTACTTC.

The chain couples TRBV5-1 to TRBJ2-1; 9 nucleotides line up with TRBD2. The CDR3 length is 16 residues. The junction had 6 bases not matched to a gene; V was cut back by 4 bases and J by 1 base. Germline loops: CDR1 SGHRS, CDR2 YFSETQ. The CDR3 loop reads CASSLNSGGSYNEQFF. The CDR3 DNA follows: TGCGCCAGCAGCCTGAATAGCGGGGGATCCTACAATGAGCAGTTCTTC. The whole variable domain, remainder taken from reference TRBV5-1 and TRBJ2-1, is KAGVTQTPRYLIKTRGQQVTLSCSPISGHRSVSWYQQTPGQGLQFLFEYFSETQRNKGNFPGRFSGRQFSNSRSEMNVSTLELGDSALYLCASSLNSGGSYNEQFFGPGTRLTVL.

This chain connects TRBV5-1 to TRBJ2-2; D is uncertain. Germline V gene lookup returns CDR1 SGHRS and CDR2 YFSETQ. The germline V and J ends were trimmed by 6 bases and 5 bases, with 5 bases remaining between them. The CDR3 spans 11 residues. CDR3 in amino acids: CASTETGELFF. The CDR3 DNA reads TGCGCCAGCACCGAGACCGGGGAGCTGTTTTTT.